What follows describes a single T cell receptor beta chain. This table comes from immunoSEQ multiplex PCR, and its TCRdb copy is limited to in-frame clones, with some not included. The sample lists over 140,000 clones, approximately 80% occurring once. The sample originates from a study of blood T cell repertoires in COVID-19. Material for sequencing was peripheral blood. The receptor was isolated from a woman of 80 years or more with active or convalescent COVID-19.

The CDR3 coding sequence is TGTGCCAGCAGCCCCTTGACAGGGGATGGAACTGAAGCTTTCTTT. Translated, it gives CASSPLTGDGTEAFF. The chain joins TRBV14 to TRBJ1-1, with TRBD1 identical over 8 bases. V lost 4 bases and J lost 5; bases outside the gene matches: 9. CDR1 and CDR2 (germline): SGHDN, FVKESK. There are 15 residues in the CDR3.